Presented here are 9 T cell receptor beta chains from one specimen sequenced in a study of T cell responses to AZD1222 COVID-19 vaccine. Data came from immunoSEQ multiplex PCR; TCRdb stores just in-frame clones and leaves some out. The sample includes approximately 150,000 clones, just under 95% of them seen just once. The sequencing used peripheral blood, collected on day 0 of AZD1222 vaccination. The receptors derive from an adult in good health.

The chain uses TRBV4-2 and TRBJ2-1; D is tentatively TRBD1 or TRBD2 (5 bases each). The ends were cut back, 2 bases at V and 8 bases at J, with 16 bases in the middle. Per the germline V gene, CDR1 is LGHNA and CDR2 is YNFKEQ. The CDR3 extends over 15 amino acids. Here the CDR3 reads CASSQPGRNLDEQFF. CDR3 in DNA: TGTGCCAGCAGCCAACCGGGGCGGAACCTGGATGAGCAGTTCTTC.

On this clone: The sample carries other DNA sequences with the same CDR3. The chain carries TRBV4-1 and TRBJ2-6, with D perhaps TRBD1 or TRBD2 (5 bases each). The V gene lost 3 bases and the J gene lost 0 bases, with 9 bases spanning the gap. Germline V CDR1 and CDR2: MGHRA, YSYEKL. This CDR3 contains 16 residues. The CDR3 loop is CASSQGVSSGANVLTF. The CDR3, as DNA: TGCGCCAGCAGCCAGGGGGTAAGCTCTGGGGCCAACGTCCTGACTTTC.

The chain links TRBV19 to TRBJ1-2; TRBD1 aligns across 8 bases. The CDR3 consists of 15 residues. The ends lost 7 bases at V and 5 bases at J; junction bases unmatched: 12. Germline V gene data show CDR1 as LNHDA and CDR2 as SQIVND (reference sequence). In DNA, the CDR3 is TGTGCCAGTACCGCCTGGACAGGGAGATATTATGGCTACACCTTC. As protein: CASTAWTGRYYGYTF.

This chain connects TRBV4-3 to TRBJ2-2, with a tentative D call TRBD1 (6 bases). Trimming removed 0 bases from V and 4 bases from J, with 21 bases in between. The CDR3 is made up of 19 amino acids. Germline V CDR1 and CDR2: LGHNA, YSLEER. The CDR3 reads CASSQDSPYAGVGTGELFF. The CDR3 region has the DNA TGCGCCAGCAGCCAAGATTCGCCCTACGCAGGGGTCGGCACCGGGGAGCTGTTTTTT.

CDR3 coding DNA: TGTGCCAGCAATCCGATGCGGGCACAAGAGACCCAGTACTTC. Translation gives CASNPMRAQETQYF. The chain recombines TRBV7-9 with TRBJ2-5, with D maybe TRBD2 (5 bases). The CDR3 spans 14 residues. Germline V CDR1 and CDR2: SEHNR, FQNEAQ (reference sequence). V lost 7 bases to trimming and J lost 2 bases, with 14 bases between them.

The chain employs TRBV2 and TRBJ1-1; unclear D gene. The CDR3 has 13 amino acids. Germline CDR1 is SNHLY and CDR2 is FYNNEI. V lost 4 bases and J 0 bases, leaving 6 bases between the germline ends. The CDR3 is CASSANMNTEAFF. CDR3 nucleotides: TGTGCCAGCAGTGCCAACATGAACACTGAAGCTTTCTTT.

The chain combines TRBV20-1 with TRBJ1-4; D gene ambiguous. This CDR3 has 13 residues. V dropped 3 bases and J dropped 5 bases, with 10 bases sitting between them. Germline V CDR1 and CDR2: DFQATT, SNEGSKA (reference sequence). Here the CDR3 DNA reads TGCAGTGCTAGTCCCCCATCAAATGAAAAACTGTTTTTT. This gives the protein CSASPPSNEKLFF.

The V and J genes are TRBV4-2 and TRBJ2-5; 7 bases match TRBD2. CDR3 size: 16 residues. Germline V gene sequence: CDR1 LGHNA, CDR2 YNFKEQ. J was trimmed by 4 bases and V by 0 bases; bases with no gene match: 8. The CDR3 sequence: CASSQEGGLSRETQYF. The CDR3 DNA sequence: TGTGCCAGCAGCCAAGAGGGGGGACTATCGCGAGAGACCCAGTACTTC.

The J gene is TRBJ1-5, the V gene TRBV2; D is unclear. Looked up from germline, CDR1 is SNHLY and CDR2 is FYNNEI. The germline V and J ends were trimmed by 2 bases and 7 bases, with 12 bases remaining between them. This CDR3 is 14 amino acids long. The CDR3 sequence: CASSELEGRQPQHF. The DNA for the CDR3 is TGTGCCAGCAGTGAATTGGAGGGCCGACAGCCCCAGCATTTT.